The 26 T cell receptor beta chains given below trace back to one sample, sequenced in a study of blood T cell repertoires in COVID-19. Measured with immunoSEQ multiplex PCR; TCRdb has only the in-frame clones, and not every one. The sample lists 90,000 to 140,000 clones, roughly 81% occurring once. The specimen sequenced was peripheral blood. Receptor source: a woman aged 70 to 79 with acute or convalescent COVID-19.

The chain joins TRBV7-9 to TRBJ2-1; 8 nucleotides line up with TRBD2. The CDR3 sequence is 15 residues long. Germline values: CDR1 SEHNR, CDR2 FQNEAQ (reference sequence). Trimming at V came to 5 bases and at J to 3 bases, leaving 6 bases not matched to a gene. The CDR3 loop is CASSETSGFYNEQFF. The CDR3 DNA reads as TGTGCCAGCAGCGAAACTAGCGGTTTCTACAATGAGCAGTTCTTC. Together with reference TRBV7-9 and TRBJ2-1, the CDR3 gives the full variable domain: DTGVSQNPRHKITKRGQNVTFRCDPISEHNRLYWYRQTLGQGPEFLTYFQNEAQLEKSRLLSDRFSAERPKGSFSTLEIQRTEQGDSAMYLCASSETSGFYNEQFFGPGTRLTVL.

The V call is TRBV27, the J call TRBJ2-7; weak D call: TRBD1 (8 bases). In germline, CDR1 is MNHEY, CDR2 SMNVEV (reference sequence). CDR3 length: 16 residues. V was cut by 7 bases and J by 2 bases, with 21 bases left in between. The CDR3 spells CASIFSYRGGTYEQYF. CDR3 coding DNA: TGTGCCAGCATTTTCTCCTACAGGGGGGGAACCTACGAGCAGTACTTC.

The chain links TRBV7-2 to TRBJ2-7; 7 bases agree with TRBD2. Trimming at V came to 3 bases and at J to 1 base, leaving 3 bases not matched to a gene. The CDR3 runs 14 residues. The germline V gene encodes CDR1 SGHTA and CDR2 FQGNSA. In DNA, the CDR3 is TGTGCCAGCAGCTTTTCTAGCGGTTCCTACGAGCAGTACTTC. It encodes CASSFSSGSYEQYF. Full variable domain (outside the CDR3, taken from reference TRBV7-2 and TRBJ2-7): GAGVSQSPSNKVTEKGKDVELRCDPISGHTALYWYRQSLGQGLEFLIYFQGNSAPDKSGLPSDRFSAERTGGSVSTLTIQRTQQEDSAVYLCASSFSSGSYEQYFGPGTRLTVT.

The rearrangement joins TRBV18 to TRBJ1-5; possible D gene TRBD1, 5 bases. The CDR3 has 15 amino acids. Germline assignment: CDR1 KGHSH and CDR2 LQKENI. V lost 2 bases and J 7 bases, leaving 15 bases between the germline ends. CDR3 nucleotide sequence: TGTGCCAGCTCACCAAATCGGGGGGTCGAGCAGCCCCAGCATTTT. This encodes CASSPNRGVEQPQHF.

CDR3 in amino acids: CASTHVAGDTGELFF. The CDR3 coding sequence is TGTGCCAGCACCCACGTGGCGGGAGATACCGGGGAGCTGTTTTTT. V gene TRBV2 combines with J gene TRBJ2-2; 7 bases are shared with TRBD2. V lost 7 bases to trimming and J lost 5 bases; unmatched junction nucleotides: 10. This CDR3 is built from 15 residues. Germline CDR1 reads SNHLY; CDR2 reads FYNNEI.

The table lists this clone with a few counts. This chain links TRBV3-1 (or the pseudogene TRBV3-2) with TRBJ1-1; D might be TRBD1 (6 bases). Trimming took off 1 base at V and 6 bases at J, with 12 bases between the two ends. The length of the CDR3 is 14 residues. Germline values: CDR1 LGHDT, CDR2 YNNKEL (reference sequence). CDR3 nucleotides: TGTGCCAGCAGCCAAGGAGTAGGACAGTCTGAAGCTTTCTTT. Translation gives CASSQGVGQSEAFF.

The chain joins TRBV2 to TRBJ2-3; D remains unclear. CDR1 is SNHLY, CDR2 FYNNEI, per germline. This CDR3 comprises 12 residues. V lost 7 bases, J lost 3 bases, and 8 bases lay in between. The CDR3 nucleotides read TGTGCCAGCAATCAGGTAACAGATACGCAGTATTTT. It specifies CASNQVTDTQYF.

The chain is built from TRBV6-5 and TRBJ2-5; D unresolved. The CDR3 contains 14 residues. The germline gives CDR1 MNHEY, CDR2 SVGAGI. V lost 4 bases to trimming and J lost 7 bases, with 16 bases between them. Here the CDR3 reads CASSLGPPLGTQYF. The CDR3 bases are TGTGCCAGCAGTTTGGGCCCCCCTCTGGGGACCCAGTACTTC.

This clone was seen a single time. V gene TRBV19 combines with J gene TRBJ1-2, with TRBD1 matching 10 bases. The CDR3 contains 15 residues. CDR1 and CDR2 from the germline V gene are LNHDA and SQIVND (reference sequence). V shed 4 bases and J 5 bases; nucleotides not matched to a gene: 7. The CDR3 DNA reads TGTGCCAGTAGTACTGGGGACAGGGGAGGATATGGCTACACCTTC. Its translation: CASSTGDRGGYGYTF.

V is TRBV28 and J is TRBJ1-1, with D perhaps matching TRBD1 (6 bases). There are 16 residues in the CDR3. V was shortened by 4 bases and J by 5 bases, with 20 bases between the two germline ends. CDR1 is MDHEN and CDR2 is SYDVKM in the germline V gene. Here the CDR3 reads CASSWRGTFPLTEAFF. DNA of the CDR3: TGTGCCAGCAGTTGGCGAGGGACATTTCCCCTAACTGAAGCTTTCTTT.

In its sample, this clone was seen a few times. This chain joins TRBV14 and TRBJ1-2; possibly TRBD1 for D (6 bases). Germline V lookup: CDR1 SGHDN, CDR2 FVKESK. The CDR3 is 15 amino acids. The germline V and J ends were trimmed by 0 bases and 4 bases, with 12 bases remaining between them. CDR3 DNA sequence: TGTGCCAGCAGCCAAGAGCGGGGGGCTGGCTATGGCTACACCTTC. This codes for CASSQERGAGYGYTF.

The gene calls are TRBV30 and TRBJ1-2; possibly TRBD1 for D (6 bases). The CDR3 consists of 14 residues. Germline CDR1 is GTSNPN and CDR2 is SVGIG (reference sequence). Trimming cost V 4 bases and J 5 bases, with 17 bases left between them. CDR3 DNA: TGTGCCTGGAACGCAGACAGGATCCTTTATGGCTACACCTTC. Its translation is CAWNADRILYGYTF. The entire variable domain, with the rest obtained from reference TRBV30 and TRBJ1-2, is as follows: SQTIHQWPATLVQPVGSPLSLECTVEGTSNPNLYWYRQAAGRGLQLLFYSVGIGQISSEVPQNLSASRPQDRQFILSSKKLLLSDSGFYLCAWNADRILYGYTFGSGTRLTVV.

The CDR3 region has the DNA TGTGCCACCGACAGGGGTATGGCTGGGGCCAACGTCCTGACTTTC. This codes for CATDRGMAGANVLTF. The chain employs TRBV2 and TRBJ2-6; 8 bases match TRBD1. The CDR3 has 15 residues. V lost 10 bases, J lost 2 bases, and 7 bases stayed unmatched. Germline lookup yields CDR1 SNHLY and CDR2 FYNNEI.

The V and J genes are TRBV30 and TRBJ2-2; 9 positions match TRBD1. The germline CDR1 and CDR2 sequences are GTSNPN and SVGIG (reference sequence). This CDR3 contains 14 residues. The trim removed 3 bases at V and 4 bases at J, leaving 3 bases unmatched. CDR3 DNA sequence: TGTGCCTGGAGGGGGACAGGGAGCACCGGGGAGCTGTTTTTT. The encoded protein is CAWRGTGSTGELFF.

This chain links TRBV4-3 with TRBJ1-2; 9 positions agree with TRBD1. The CDR3 is 16 residues long. V was pared by 4 bases and J by 1 base, with 7 bases of the junction left unmatched. Germline V CDR1 and CDR2: LGHNA, YSLEER. CDR3 sequence reads: CASSLDRGRNNYGYTF. CDR3 bases: TGCGCCAGCAGCCTGGACAGGGGCCGAAATAACTATGGCTACACCTTC.

The chain links TRBV5-1 to TRBJ1-4; 9 bases align to TRBD1. Germline V gives CDR1 SGHRS, CDR2 YFSETQ. This CDR3 is built from 15 residues. Germline trimming cut 5 bases from V and 5 bases from J; bases unmatched to any gene: 7. CDR3 bases: TGCGCCAGCAGTAACTCCGGGACAGGGAATGAAAAACTGTTTTTT. Translation gives CASSNSGTGNEKLFF.

The rearrangement links TRBV6-1 to TRBJ2-7; maybe TRBD1 (6 bases). The CDR3 is made up of 12 amino acids. Germline loops: CDR1 MNHNS, CDR2 SASEGT. Trimming stripped 8 bases from V and 0 bases from J, with 8 bases between. This chain's CDR3 is CASADSSYEQYF. The CDR3 bases are TGTGCCAGCGCGGACAGCTCCTACGAGCAGTACTTC.

The gene calls are TRBV18 and TRBJ2-5, with 9 bases identical to TRBD1. Trimming at V came to 1 base and at J to 1 base, leaving 7 bases not matched to a gene. The CDR3 covers 17 residues. Germline V gene lookup returns CDR1 KGHSH and CDR2 LQKENI. For the CDR3, the DNA is TGTGCCAGCTCACCACGGCTACTGACAGGGGGCCAAGAGACCCAGTACTTC. Residues: CASSPRLLTGGQETQYF.

The sample holds one count of this clone. V is TRBV2 and J is TRBJ2-5; possible D gene TRBD1, 6 bases. With 5 bases removed from V and 1 base from J, the gap between germline ends came to 8 bases. Germline-derived CDR1 and CDR2 are SNHLY and FYNNEI. The CDR3 covers 13 residues. In DNA, the CDR3 is TGTGCCAGCAGTAACAGGGTCCAAGAGACCCAGTACTTC. This gives the protein CASSNRVQETQYF.

V and J are TRBV30 and TRBJ2-5; tentatively, D is TRBD2 (5 bases). The CDR3 covers 15 residues. The germline CDR1 and CDR2 sequences are GTSNPN and SVGIG (reference sequence). The germline V and J ends were trimmed by 0 bases and 1 base, with 12 bases remaining between them. The CDR3 coding sequence is TGTGCCTGGAGTGTAGGAGCACTAGTCCAAGAGACCCAGTACTTC. This encodes CAWSVGALVQETQYF.

This clone has just one count. Mismatch with germline at one junction end may stem from a read error. The chain combines TRBV7-7 with TRBJ2-5; 7 bases line up with TRBD2. The CDR3 is 14 amino acids. The V gene's germline CDR1 is SSHAT and CDR2 FNYEAQ (reference sequence). CDR3 coding DNA: TGTGCTAGCAGCTTGGGAGGGTTGCGGGAGACCCAGTACTTC. Its translation: CASSLGGLRETQYF.

The chain couples TRBV6-5 to TRBJ1-5, with 7 bases aligning to TRBD1. The CDR3 consists of 16 residues. Germline V lookup: CDR1 MNHEY, CDR2 SVGAGI. V trimming: 4 bases; J trimming: 6 bases; junction bases outside the gene matches: 12. As DNA, the CDR3 is TGTGCCAGCAGTTCCGGGCGAGGGGGCCCCGGTCAGCCCCAGCATTTT. Protein sequence: CASSSGRGGPGQPQHF.

The rearrangement links TRBV27 to TRBJ1-6, with D unclear. Germline CDR1 reads MNHEY; CDR2 reads SMNVEV (reference sequence). There are 14 residues in the CDR3. V gave up 1 base and J gave up 6 bases, with 7 bases separating them. The CDR3 loop is CASSLWGVNSPLHF. The DNA for the CDR3 is TGTGCCAGCAGTTTATGGGGAGTTAATTCACCCCTCCACTTT.

The V gene is TRBV30, the J gene TRBJ2-1, with 7 nucleotides matching TRBD2. There are 14 residues in the CDR3. V gave up 5 bases and J gave up 10 bases; unmatched junction bases: 14. The germline V gene encodes CDR1 GTSNPN and CDR2 SVGIG (reference sequence). The CDR3: CAWSGFGGGKEQFF. The CDR3 nucleotides are TGTGCCTGGTCGGGCTTTGGCGGGGGAAAAGAGCAGTTCTTC.

J is TRBJ2-5 and V is TRBV20-1, with 10 nucleotides matching TRBD2. Germline assignment: CDR1 DFQATT and CDR2 SNEGSKA (reference sequence). J gave up 5 bases and V 4 bases, and 16 bases lay outside the gene matches. The CDR3 has 17 residues. The CDR3 nucleotides read TGCAGTGCTATTGATGCCACCGCTAGCGGGGGTTTGGAGACCCAGTACTTC. Amino acids: CSAIDATASGGLETQYF.

V is TRBV28 and J is TRBJ1-2; D might be TRBD1 (6 bases). This CDR3 region has 14 residues. Trimming stripped 4 bases from V and 4 bases from J, with 13 bases between. The V gene's germline CDR1 is MDHEN and CDR2 SYDVKM. This CDR3 reads CASSSQGSGYGYTF. In nucleotides, the CDR3 is TGTGCCAGCAGTTCACAGGGATCCGGCTATGGCTACACCTTC.